Detailed here is one T cell receptor (beta chain). Its antigen is currently not known. Base quality data are lacking; no much larger clone is found one base away. The data derive from a study of naive CD8 T cells in extremely preterm neonates (TCRdb year 2017). Regarding the research as a whole: Sorted naive CD8+ T cells from four age groups (extremely preterm neonates, term neonates, young children and adults) were used in the study to compare TCRbeta CDR3 repertoires. The investigation overall reported the following: A larger fraction of CDR3 nucleotide sequences was shared among preterm neonates (approximately 2.5%) than among term neonates (around 0.4%), young children (about 0.03%) and adults (around 0.01%). Compared with all other age groups, preterm neonates showed significantly lower iChao1 richness (p < 0.05) along with an even clone distribution, indicating a less rich repertoire. A small sample size and variable productive template counts among preterm samples were noted by the authors as limitations. Preterm CDR3s were shorter, with fewer N additions and less junctional trimming, and were closer to germline than those of older groups. Prospective longitudinal studies of preterm and term neonates were called for by the authors so that T cell development could be tracked within individuals.

CDR1 and CDR2 are read off the germline V gene as MRHNA and SNTAGT. V lost 2 bases and J lost 0 bases; the stretch between them is 13 bases long. The cysteine opens and the phenylalanine closes a CDR3 of 16 amino acids. The DNA shown is the 48-base CDR3, in frame from base 1. About five elective full-term cesarean deliveries at roughly 36-42 weeks of gestation, with no labor and no rupture of membranes, were the source of the term cord blood. The study left out pregnancies involving fetal demise, active maternal HSV infection or known maternal HIV infection. A FACSAria III cell sorter was used to sort live, Annexin V-negative naive CD8+ T cells (CD3+CD8+CD45RA+CCR7+). Per sample, between roughly 17,000 and 110,000 naive CD8+ T cells were obtained by sorting. Preassembled standardized sampling kits were used to collect mixed venous-arterial cord blood. Cord blood was held at room temperature, and processing was completed within 4 hours of collection. Mononuclear cells were isolated from diluted blood by Ficoll-Paque density gradient centrifugation. Mononuclear cells were cryopreserved in about 10% DMSO with approximately 90% FBS and stored long term at -150°C before sorting. After thawing, the cells were stained with Annexin V and with antibodies against CD3, CD8, CCR7 and CD45RA. The DNeasy Blood and Tissue Kit was used to extract genomic DNA from sorted cell pellets that had been snap-frozen.

A two-step, bias-controlled multiplex PCR was used to amplify TCRbeta CDR3 regions from genomic DNA. The multiplex PCR included primers specific for each TRBV and TRBJ gene segment. TCRbeta repertoire data were generated with the immunoSEQ Assay. The authors processed their data as follows. A relative-frequency ratio and a modified nearest-neighbor algorithm were applied to filter and cluster reads so that closely related sequences were merged. The V, D and J gene assignments for CDR3 sequences were based on IMGT annotation. Template counts were corrected for PCR amplification bias by normalization and were quantified against synthetic TCR CDR3 analog sequences. Analyses were restricted to unique productive sequences, meaning in-frame CDR3 sequences without stop codons. The immunoSEQ Analyzer software was used to calculate iChao1 richness and clonality, with clonality defined as 1 minus Pielou's evenness. Depending on the Shapiro-Wilk normality results, either Student's t-test or a non-parametric test was run in JMP for statistical testing. This immuneACCESS table, as held by TCRdb, lists in-frame sequences with V and J called but not all clones. Of the missing ones, under half trace to an unresolved V gene in checked studies; the others have no known cause. V, J and clone size are those of that table, while D and trimming were read from the DNA. In all, the sample holds thousands of clones, and 95% to 98% of those were seen once. Clones ranked in the top ten supply approximately 0.38% of the sample.

The chain uses TRBV6-4 and TRBJ1-1; the D gene is unclear. The receptor comes from a newborn in good health. The sequenced material came from naive CD8+ T cells from cord blood. Here the CDR3 is given as CASSDKRVHMNTEAFF. The bases read TGTGCCAGCAGTGACAAGAGGGTCCACATGAACACTGAAGCTTTCTTT.